This T cell receptor beta chain was found in a study of blood T cell repertoires in COVID-19. Repertoires were generated with immunoSEQ multiplex PCR, while TCRdb's copy carries only in-frame clones and drops some. The table has tens of thousands of clones, 84% seen once. Per the germline V gene, CDR1 is SGHDT and CDR2 is YYEEEE. The CDR3 spans 15 residues. The V and J ends lost 4 bases and 11 bases, in that order; junction bases with no gene match: 13. Source material: peripheral blood. This chain links TRBV5-6 with TRBJ2-3; 10 bases fit TRBD2. This receptor was obtained from a man aged 65-85 years with acute or convalescent COVID-19. In nucleotides, the CDR3 is TGTGCCAGCAGCCCTGGGACTAGCGCGAAGAATATGCAGTATTTT. This codes for CASSPGTSAKNMQYF.